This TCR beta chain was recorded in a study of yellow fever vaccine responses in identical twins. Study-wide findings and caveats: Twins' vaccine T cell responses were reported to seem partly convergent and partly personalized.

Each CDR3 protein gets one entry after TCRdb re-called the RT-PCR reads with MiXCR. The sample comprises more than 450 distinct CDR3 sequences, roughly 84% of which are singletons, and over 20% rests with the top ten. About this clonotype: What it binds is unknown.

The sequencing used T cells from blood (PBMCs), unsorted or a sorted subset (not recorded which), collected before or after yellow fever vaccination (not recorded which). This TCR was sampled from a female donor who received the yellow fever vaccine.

The DNA for the CDR3 is TGTGCCAGCAGGCGATCCAACAGCGCCGAGGATACGCAGTATTTT. Translated, it gives CASRRSNSAEDTQYF. This chain connects TRBV11-1 to TRBJ2-3; unclear D gene. Germline V gives CDR1 SGHAT, CDR2 FQDESV (reference sequence). The CDR3 is made up of 15 amino acids. The germline V and J ends were trimmed by 6 bases and 6 bases, with 19 bases remaining between them.